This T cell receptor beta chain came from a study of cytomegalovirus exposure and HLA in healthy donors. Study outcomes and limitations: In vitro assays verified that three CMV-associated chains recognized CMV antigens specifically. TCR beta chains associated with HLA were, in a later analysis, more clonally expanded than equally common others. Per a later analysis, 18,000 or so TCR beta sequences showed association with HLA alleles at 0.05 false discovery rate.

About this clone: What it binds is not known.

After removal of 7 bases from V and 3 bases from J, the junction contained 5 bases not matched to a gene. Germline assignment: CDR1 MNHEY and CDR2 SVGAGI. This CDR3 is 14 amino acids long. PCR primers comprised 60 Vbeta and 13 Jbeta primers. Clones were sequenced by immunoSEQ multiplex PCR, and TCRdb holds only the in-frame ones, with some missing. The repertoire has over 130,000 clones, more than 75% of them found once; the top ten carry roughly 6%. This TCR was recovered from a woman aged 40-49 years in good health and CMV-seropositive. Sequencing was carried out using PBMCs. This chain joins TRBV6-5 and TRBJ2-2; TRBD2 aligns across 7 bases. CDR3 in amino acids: CASNLAGDTGELFF. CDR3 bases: TGTGCCAGCAATTTGGCGGGGGACACCGGGGAGCTGTTTTTT.